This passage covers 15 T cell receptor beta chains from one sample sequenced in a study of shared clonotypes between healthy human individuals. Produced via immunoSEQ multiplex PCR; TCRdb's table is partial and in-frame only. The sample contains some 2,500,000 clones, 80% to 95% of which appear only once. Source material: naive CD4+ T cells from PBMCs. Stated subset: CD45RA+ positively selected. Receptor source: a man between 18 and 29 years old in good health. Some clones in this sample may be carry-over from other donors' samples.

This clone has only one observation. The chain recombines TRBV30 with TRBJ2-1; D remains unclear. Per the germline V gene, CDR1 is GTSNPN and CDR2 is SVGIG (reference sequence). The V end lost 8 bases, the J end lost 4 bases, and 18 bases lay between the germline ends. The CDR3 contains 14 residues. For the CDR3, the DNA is TGTGCCCTAACAAGCGATGGGTCTTACAATGAGCAGTTCTTC. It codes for CALTSDGSYNEQFF.

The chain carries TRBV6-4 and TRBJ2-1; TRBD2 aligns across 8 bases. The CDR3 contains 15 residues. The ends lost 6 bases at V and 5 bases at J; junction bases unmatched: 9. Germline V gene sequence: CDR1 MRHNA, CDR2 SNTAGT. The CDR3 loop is CASREIAGRDNEQFF. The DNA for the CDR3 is TGTGCCAGCAGAGAGATAGCGGGAAGGGACAATGAGCAGTTCTTC.

DNA of the CDR3: TGTGCCATCCTAAGGTCCCCTCAAGAGACCCAGTACTTC. It encodes CAILRSPQETQYF. The rearrangement links TRBV10-3 to TRBJ2-5, with D hard to call. The CDR3 is 13 residues long. The V end was cut by 8 bases, the J end by 2 bases, with 12 bases between. Germline V gene data show CDR1 as ENHRY and CDR2 as SYGVKD.

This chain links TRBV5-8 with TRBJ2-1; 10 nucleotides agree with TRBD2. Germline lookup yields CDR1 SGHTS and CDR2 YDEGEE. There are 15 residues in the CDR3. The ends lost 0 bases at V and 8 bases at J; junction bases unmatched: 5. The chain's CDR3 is CASSLGTSGEDEQFF. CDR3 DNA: TGTGCCAGCAGCTTGGGAACTAGCGGGGAGGATGAGCAGTTCTTC.

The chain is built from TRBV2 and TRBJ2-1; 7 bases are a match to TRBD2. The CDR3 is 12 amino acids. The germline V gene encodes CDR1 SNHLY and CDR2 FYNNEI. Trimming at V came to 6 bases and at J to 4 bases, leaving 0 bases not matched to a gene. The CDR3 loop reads CASRGLYNEQFF. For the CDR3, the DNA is TGTGCCAGCAGGGGACTATACAATGAGCAGTTCTTC.

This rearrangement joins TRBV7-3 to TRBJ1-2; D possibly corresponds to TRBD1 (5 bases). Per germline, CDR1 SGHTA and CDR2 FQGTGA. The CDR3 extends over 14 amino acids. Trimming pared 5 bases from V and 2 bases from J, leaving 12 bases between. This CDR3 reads CASSEYPGNYGYTF. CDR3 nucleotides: TGTGCCAGCAGCGAATATCCAGGGAACTATGGCTACACCTTC.

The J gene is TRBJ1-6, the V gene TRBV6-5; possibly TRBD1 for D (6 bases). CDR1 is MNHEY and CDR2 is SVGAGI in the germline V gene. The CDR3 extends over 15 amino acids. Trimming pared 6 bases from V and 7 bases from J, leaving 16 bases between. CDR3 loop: CASRFRTETNSPLHF. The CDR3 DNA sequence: TGTGCCAGCAGATTCAGGACAGAGACGAATTCACCCCTCCACTTT.

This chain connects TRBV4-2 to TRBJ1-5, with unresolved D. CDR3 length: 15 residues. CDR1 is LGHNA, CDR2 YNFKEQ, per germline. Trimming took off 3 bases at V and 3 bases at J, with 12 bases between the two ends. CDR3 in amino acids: CASSQDSSLNQPQHF. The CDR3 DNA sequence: TGTGCCAGCAGCCAGGATTCGTCCCTCAATCAGCCCCAGCATTTT.

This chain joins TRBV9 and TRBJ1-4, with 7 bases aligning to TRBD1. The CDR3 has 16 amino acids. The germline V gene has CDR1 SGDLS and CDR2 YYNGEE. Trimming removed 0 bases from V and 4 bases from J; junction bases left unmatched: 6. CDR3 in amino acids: CASSVAPGTDNEKLFF. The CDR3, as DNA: TGTGCCAGCAGCGTAGCTCCCGGGACAGATAATGAAAAACTGTTTTTT.

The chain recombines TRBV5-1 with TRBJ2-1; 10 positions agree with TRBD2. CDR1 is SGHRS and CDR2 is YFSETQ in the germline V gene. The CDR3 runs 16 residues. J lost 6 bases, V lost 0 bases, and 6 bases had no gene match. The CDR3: CASSLDGLAEINEQFF. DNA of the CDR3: TGCGCCAGCAGCTTGGATGGACTAGCGGAGATCAATGAGCAGTTCTTC.

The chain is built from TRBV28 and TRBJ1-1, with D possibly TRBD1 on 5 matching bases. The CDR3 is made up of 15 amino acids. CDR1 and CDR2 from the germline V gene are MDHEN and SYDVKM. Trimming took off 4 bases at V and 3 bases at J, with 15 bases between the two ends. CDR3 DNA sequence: TGTGCCAGCAGTTCACAACCCGGGACGGACACTGAAGCTTTCTTT. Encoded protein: CASSSQPGTDTEAFF. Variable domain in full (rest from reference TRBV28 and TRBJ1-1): DVKVTQSSRYLVKRTGEKVFLECVQDMDHENMFWYRQDPGLGLRLIYFSYDVKMKEKGDIPEGYSVSREKKERFSLILESASTNQTSMYLCASSSQPGTDTEAFFGQGTRLTVV.

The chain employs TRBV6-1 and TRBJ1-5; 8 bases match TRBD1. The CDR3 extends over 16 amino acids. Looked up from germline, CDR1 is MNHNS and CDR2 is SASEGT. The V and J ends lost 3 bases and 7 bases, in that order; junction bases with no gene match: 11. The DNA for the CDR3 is TGTGCCAGCAGTGACCGTCCGACAGGGGCGAGACAGCCCCAGCATTTT. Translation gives CASSDRPTGARQPQHF.

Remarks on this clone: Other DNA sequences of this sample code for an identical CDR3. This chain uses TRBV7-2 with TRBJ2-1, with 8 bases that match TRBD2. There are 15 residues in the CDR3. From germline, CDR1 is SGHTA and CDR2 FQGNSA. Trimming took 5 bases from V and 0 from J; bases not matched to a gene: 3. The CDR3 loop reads CASSPSGSSYNEQFF. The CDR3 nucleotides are TGTGCCAGCAGCCCGAGCGGGAGCTCCTACAATGAGCAGTTCTTC.

CDR3 in amino acids: CASSVLAGGPTDTQYF. The CDR3 bases are TGTGCCAGCAGCGTCCTAGCGGGAGGGCCGACAGATACGCAGTATTTT. J is TRBJ2-3 and V is TRBV9, with 12 positions matching TRBD2. Germline CDR1 SGDLS, CDR2 YYNGEE. This CDR3 spans 16 amino acids. V was pared by 2 bases and J by 3 bases, with 4 bases of the junction left unmatched.

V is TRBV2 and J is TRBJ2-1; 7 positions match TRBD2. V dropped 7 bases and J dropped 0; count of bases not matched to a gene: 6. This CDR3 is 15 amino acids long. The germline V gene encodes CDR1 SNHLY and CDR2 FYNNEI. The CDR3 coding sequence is TGTGCCAGCAAAGTGGGGACTACCTCCTACAATGAGCAGTTCTTC. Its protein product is CASKVGTTSYNEQFF.